The 27 T cell receptor beta chains below come from one sample, sequenced in a study of cytomegalovirus exposure and HLA in healthy donors. Vbeta (60) and Jbeta (13) primers were used in the PCR. Produced via immunoSEQ multiplex PCR; TCRdb's table is partial and in-frame only. The profile shows around 170,000 clones, roughly four fifths of them singletons. The sample consisted of PBMCs. The source of these receptors is a woman aged 50 to 60 in good health and CMV-seronegative.

The chain couples TRBV19 to TRBJ1-5; weak D call: TRBD1 (6 bases). CDR1 and CDR2 (germline): LNHDA, SQIVND (reference sequence). Between the trimmed V and J ends, which lost 5 bases and 3 bases, there was a span of 14 bases. The CDR3 contains 15 residues. The CDR3 DNA follows: TGTGCCAGTAGTCCCCCAGGGGCGCTCAATCAGCCCCAGCATTTT. Amino acids: CASSPPGALNQPQHF.

The rearrangement links TRBV2 to TRBJ2-5; D unclear. CDR1 SNHLY and CDR2 FYNNEI come from the germline V gene. CDR3 length: 11 residues. Trimming removed 5 bases at V and 3 bases at J, with 4 bases between. The CDR3 DNA reads as TGTGCCAGCAGTCTAGAAGAGACCCAGTACTTC. As protein: CASSLEETQYF.

The V call is TRBV29-1, the J call TRBJ1-2; the D gene is possibly TRBD1 (5 bases). Germline-derived CDR1 and CDR2 are SQVTM and ANQGSEA. The CDR3 spans 14 residues. The ends were cut back, 6 bases at V and 4 bases at J, with 18 bases in the middle. CDR3 in DNA: TGCAGCGTACTGCTTCCAGGGCATTCCTATGGCTACACCTTC. Protein product: CSVLLPGHSYGYTF.

This rearrangement joins TRBV4-1 to TRBJ2-2; 7 positions agree with TRBD2. The CDR3 spans 15 residues. The germline CDR1 and CDR2 sequences are MGHRA and YSYEKL. V shed 2 bases and J 7 bases; nucleotides not matched to a gene: 7. The CDR3 is CASSQSSGAGGELFF. DNA of the CDR3: TGCGCCAGCAGCCAATCCAGCGGGGCTGGCGGGGAGCTGTTTTTT.

The rearrangement joins TRBV18 to TRBJ2-3; 12 bases are a match to TRBD2. Looked up from germline, CDR1 is KGHSH and CDR2 is LQKENI. J was trimmed by 1 base and V by 2 bases; bases with no gene match: 13. CDR3 length: 20 residues. The CDR3 sequence: CASSPVWASGRAVGTDTQYF. The CDR3, as DNA: TGTGCCAGCTCACCAGTTTGGGCTAGCGGGAGGGCCGTTGGCACAGATACGCAGTATTTT.

This rearrangement joins TRBV5-1 to TRBJ2-2; 8 bases line up with TRBD1. V lost 0 bases and J lost 1; bases outside the gene matches: 5. The CDR3 covers 17 residues. The germline V gene has CDR1 SGHRS and CDR2 YFSETQ. The CDR3 sequence is CASSLATGTGNTGELFF. In nucleotides, the CDR3 is TGCGCCAGCAGCTTGGCCACCGGGACAGGGAACACCGGGGAGCTGTTTTTT.

The chain joins TRBV6-4 to TRBJ1-2; D is unresolved. CDR3 length equals 13 residues. The germline V gene has CDR1 MRHNA and CDR2 SNTAGT. Trimming removed 2 bases from V and 7 bases from J, with 11 bases in between. The CDR3 region has the DNA TGTGCCAGCAGTGACACTTGGGGAGGTGGCTACACCTTC. This codes for CASSDTWGGGYTF.

The chain is built from TRBV28 and TRBJ2-5; 9 bases are a match to TRBD2. This CDR3 has 14 residues. V was pared by 5 bases and J by 5 bases, with 6 bases of the junction left unmatched. Per germline, CDR1 MDHEN and CDR2 SYDVKM. The CDR3 protein is CASSQAGGRETQYF. For the CDR3, the DNA is TGTGCCAGCAGTCAGGCGGGGGGGCGGGAGACCCAGTACTTC.

Only a few counts were recorded for this clone. The chain links TRBV6-1 to TRBJ2-5; D may be TRBD1 (6 bases). Germline CDR1 reads MNHNS; CDR2 reads SASEGT. Trimming removed 0 bases at V and 5 bases at J, with 13 bases between. The CDR3 totals 15 residues. The DNA for the CDR3 is TGTGCCAGCAGTGAAGCTAGGTGGGGGCAGGAGACCCAGTACTTC. Translation gives CASSEARWGQETQYF.

This chain uses TRBV5-1 with TRBJ1-1, with D possibly TRBD1 on 6 matching bases. Deletions cut 5 bases from V and 4 bases from J, with 15 bases between. The CDR3 covers 14 residues. Per germline, CDR1 SGHRS and CDR2 YFSETQ. CDR3 nucleotides: TGCGCCAGCAGTACCACCCAGGGGAGCACTGAAGCTTTCTTT. Its protein product is CASSTTQGSTEAFF.

This chain links TRBV5-1 with TRBJ2-3; 10 positions agree with TRBD1. The CDR3 is 16 amino acids. V shed 4 bases, J shed 3 bases, and the junction held 8 bases outside the gene matches. The germline V gene encodes CDR1 SGHRS and CDR2 YFSETQ. The DNA for the CDR3 is TGCGCCAGCAGCGATACCGGGACAGGGGTGACAGATACGCAGTATTTT. Residues: CASSDTGTGVTDTQYF.

This clone has only a few counts. The V gene is TRBV2, the J gene TRBJ2-2; 7 bases map to TRBD1. CDR3 length: 17 residues. Looked up from germline, CDR1 is SNHLY and CDR2 is FYNNEI. The trim removed 6 bases at V and 0 bases at J, leaving 10 bases unmatched. Here the CDR3 DNA reads TGTGCCAGCAGCCTAGCCCGGGACAGAGCGAACACCGGGGAGCTGTTTTTT. Translating it yields CASSLARDRANTGELFF.

The chain links TRBV5-6 to TRBJ2-3; 11 nucleotides line up with TRBD2. The germline gives CDR1 SGHDT, CDR2 YYEEEE. The CDR3 extends over 16 amino acids. The trim removed 1 base at V and 4 bases at J, leaving 5 bases unmatched. The CDR3 DNA sequence: TGTGCCAGCAGCTTGATTAGCGGGGGGGCAGCAGATACGCAGTATTTT. This codes for CASSLISGGAADTQYF.

DNA for the CDR3: TGCGCCAGCAGCCGCTACCGGGACAGTTACAATGAGCAGTTCTTC. It yields the protein CASSRYRDSYNEQFF. The genes are TRBV4-3 and TRBJ2-1; 7 bases align to TRBD1. The CDR3 covers 15 residues. Unmatched junction bases numbered 7, after V lost 4 bases and J lost 4 bases. CDR1 and CDR2 from the germline V gene are LGHNA and YSLEER.

The gene calls are TRBV5-1 and TRBJ2-2, with TRBD2 matching over 10 bases. The J segment lost 1 base and the V segment lost 5 bases, leaving 2 bases of the junction unmatched. This CDR3 spans 15 amino acids. Germline CDR1 and CDR2: SGHRS and YFSETQ. The DNA for the CDR3 is TGCGCCAGCAGTTGGACTAGCGGGAACACCGGGGAGCTGTTTTTT. The encoded protein is CASSWTSGNTGELFF.

The chain uses TRBV7-2 and TRBJ2-7; TRBD2 might be the D (7 bases). Per the germline V gene, CDR1 is SGHTA and CDR2 is FQGNSA. The V gene lost 0 bases and the J gene lost 4 bases, with 10 bases spanning the gap. The CDR3 consists of 14 residues. CDR3: CASSLAGGAYEQYF. The CDR3 nucleotides read TGTGCCAGCAGCTTAGCGGGGGGGGCTTACGAGCAGTACTTC.

The J gene is TRBJ1-2, the V gene TRBV2; D might be TRBD1 (5 bases). This CDR3 region has 15 residues. Trimming removed 6 bases from V and 10 bases from J, with 24 bases in between. Germline loops: CDR1 SNHLY, CDR2 FYNNEI. The CDR3 DNA is TGTGCCAGCAGCAGCGGAATGGGAGGAGGGGCCGCCTACACCTTC. Amino acid sequence: CASSSGMGGGAAYTF. Full variable domain (outside the CDR3, taken from reference TRBV2 and TRBJ1-2): EPEVTQTPSHQVTQMGQEVILRCVPISNHLYFYWYRQILGQKVEFLVSFYNNEISEKSEIFDDQFSVERPDGSNFTLKIRSTKLEDSAMYFCASSSGMGGGAAYTFGSGTRLTVV.

The V and J genes are TRBV4-1 and TRBJ1-4; no clear D gene. Germline-derived CDR1 and CDR2 are MGHRA and YSYEKL. This CDR3 is 14 amino acids long. Deletions cut 1 base from V and 8 bases from J, with 11 bases between. The CDR3 is CASSQGPRHEKLFF. In DNA form, the CDR3 reads TGCGCCAGCAGCCAAGGACCTCGACACGAAAAACTGTTTTTT.

Here the CDR3 reads CASRDPLAGLYTF. CDR3 DNA sequence: TGTGCCAGCAGGGACCCTTTAGCGGGCCTCTACACCTTC. The V call is TRBV6-5, the J call TRBJ1-2, with no clear D. This CDR3 is built from 13 residues. Per germline, CDR1 MNHEY and CDR2 SVGAGI. Deletions cut 6 bases from V and 10 bases from J, with 18 bases between.

The rearrangement joins TRBV7-2 to TRBJ1-4; TRBD1 is a possible D gene (6 bases). V shed 8 bases and J shed 6 bases, with 16 bases lying between them. Germline values: CDR1 SGHTA, CDR2 FQGNSA. This CDR3 comprises 14 residues. CDR3 sequence: CASAAGVGYEKLFF. The CDR3 nucleotides read TGTGCCAGCGCCGCAGGGGTTGGATATGAAAAACTGTTTTTT.

CDR3 sequence (DNA): TGTGCCAGCAGCCCGGACATCTATTCACCCCTCCACTTT. The encoded protein is CASSPDIYSPLHF. The chain combines TRBV7-2 with TRBJ1-6; D may be TRBD1 (5 bases). Trimming took 5 bases from V and 8 from J, leaving 10 bases between them. The CDR3 has 13 residues. Germline V gives CDR1 SGHTA, CDR2 FQGNSA.

This clone was seen a handful of times. V usage is TRBV18 and J usage is TRBJ2-7; 8 bases map to TRBD1. The germline CDR1 and CDR2 sequences are KGHSH and LQKENI. The junction had 3 bases not matched to a gene; V was cut back by 4 bases and J by 1 base. This CDR3 has 14 amino acids. CDR3 residues: CASSLDRVSYEQYF. CDR3 nucleotide sequence: TGTGCCAGCTCACTGGACAGGGTATCCTACGAGCAGTACTTC.

This sequence joins TRBV9 and TRBJ2-1; 7 nucleotides align to TRBD1. Germline CDR1 is SGDLS and CDR2 is YYNGEE. The trim removed 0 bases at V and 4 bases at J, leaving 4 bases unmatched. The length of the CDR3 is 15 residues. In DNA form, the CDR3 reads TGTGCCAGCAGCGTAGACAGGGGTATGTACAATGAGCAGTTCTTC. Protein: CASSVDRGMYNEQFF.

This rearrangement joins TRBV27 to TRBJ2-2; D possibly corresponds to TRBD2 (5 bases). Germline V lookup: CDR1 MNHEY, CDR2 SMNVEV (reference sequence). The CDR3 sequence is 13 residues long. V shed 6 bases and J shed 8 bases, with 13 bases lying between them. The CDR3, as DNA: TGTGCCAGCAGCAGAGGGTGGCCGGGGGAGCTGTTTTTT. Its protein is CASSRGWPGELFF.

The chain employs TRBV4-3 and TRBJ1-3; D gene ambiguous. This CDR3 spans 15 amino acids. The V gene lost 0 bases and the J gene lost 3 bases, with 9 bases spanning the gap. Germline loops: CDR1 LGHNA, CDR2 YSLEER. This CDR3 is CASSQDGGYGNTIYF. The CDR3 DNA reads as TGCGCCAGCAGCCAAGATGGAGGGTATGGAAACACCATATATTTT.

The chain recombines TRBV5-1 with TRBJ2-3; TRBD2 matches at 10 bases. The V gene end was trimmed by 2 bases and the J gene end by 6 bases; junction bases not matched to a gene: 12. The CDR3 totals 17 residues. Looked up from germline, CDR1 is SGHRS and CDR2 is YFSETQ. DNA for the CDR3: TGCGCCAGCAGCTTCCCTGGAGCGGGGGGGCCAGAGGATACGCAGTATTTT. Encoded protein: CASSFPGAGGPEDTQYF.

As DNA, the CDR3 is TGTGCCAGCTCACCGCCCCGGGACAGGGGCTACAATGAGCAGTTCTTC. Protein sequence: CASSPPRDRGYNEQFF. The chain combines TRBV18 with TRBJ2-1; 10 bases align to TRBD1. Germline V gene data show CDR1 as KGHSH and CDR2 as LQKENI. The CDR3 has 16 residues. J was trimmed by 3 bases and V by 3 bases; bases with no gene match: 5.